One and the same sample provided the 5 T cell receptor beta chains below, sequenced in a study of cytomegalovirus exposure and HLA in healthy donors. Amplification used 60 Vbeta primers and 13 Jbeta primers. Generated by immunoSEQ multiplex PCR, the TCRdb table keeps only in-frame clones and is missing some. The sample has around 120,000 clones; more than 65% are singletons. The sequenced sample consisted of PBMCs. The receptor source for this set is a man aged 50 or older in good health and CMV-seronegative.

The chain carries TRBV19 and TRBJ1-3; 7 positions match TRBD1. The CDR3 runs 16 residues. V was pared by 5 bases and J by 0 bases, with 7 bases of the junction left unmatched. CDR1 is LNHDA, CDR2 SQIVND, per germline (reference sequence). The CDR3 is CASSPPGQVSGNTIYF. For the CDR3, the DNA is TGTGCCAGTAGTCCCCCCGGACAGGTCTCTGGAAACACCATATATTTT.

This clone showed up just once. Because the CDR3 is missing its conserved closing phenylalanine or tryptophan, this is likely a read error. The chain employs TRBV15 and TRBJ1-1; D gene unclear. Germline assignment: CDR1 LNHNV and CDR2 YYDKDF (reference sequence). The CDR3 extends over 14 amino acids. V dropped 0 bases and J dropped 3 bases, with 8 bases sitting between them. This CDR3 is CATSRDRGDTEAFV. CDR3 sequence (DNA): TGTGCCACCAGCAGAGATCGTGGGGACACTGAAGCTTTCGTT.

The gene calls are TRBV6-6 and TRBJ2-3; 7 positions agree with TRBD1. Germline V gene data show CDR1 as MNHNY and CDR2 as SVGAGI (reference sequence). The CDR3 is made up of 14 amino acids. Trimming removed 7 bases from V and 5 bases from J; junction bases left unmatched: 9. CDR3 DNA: TGTGCCAGCAACGAAGCAGGGGGACGAGATACGCAGTATTTT. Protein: CASNEAGGRDTQYF.

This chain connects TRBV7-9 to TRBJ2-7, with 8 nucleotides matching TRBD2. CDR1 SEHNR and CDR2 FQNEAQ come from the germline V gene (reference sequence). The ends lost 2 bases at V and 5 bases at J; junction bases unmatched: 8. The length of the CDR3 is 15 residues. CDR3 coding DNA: TGTGCCAGCAGCTTAATCGGGGGGGCTCGGGACGAGCAGTACTTC. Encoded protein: CASSLIGGARDEQYF.

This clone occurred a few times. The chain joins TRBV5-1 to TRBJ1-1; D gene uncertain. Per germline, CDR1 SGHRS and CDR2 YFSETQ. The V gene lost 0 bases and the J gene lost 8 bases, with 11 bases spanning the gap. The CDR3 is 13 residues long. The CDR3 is CASSLVGVSEAFF. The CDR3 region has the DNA TGCGCCAGCAGCTTGGTCGGGGTTTCCGAAGCTTTCTTT.